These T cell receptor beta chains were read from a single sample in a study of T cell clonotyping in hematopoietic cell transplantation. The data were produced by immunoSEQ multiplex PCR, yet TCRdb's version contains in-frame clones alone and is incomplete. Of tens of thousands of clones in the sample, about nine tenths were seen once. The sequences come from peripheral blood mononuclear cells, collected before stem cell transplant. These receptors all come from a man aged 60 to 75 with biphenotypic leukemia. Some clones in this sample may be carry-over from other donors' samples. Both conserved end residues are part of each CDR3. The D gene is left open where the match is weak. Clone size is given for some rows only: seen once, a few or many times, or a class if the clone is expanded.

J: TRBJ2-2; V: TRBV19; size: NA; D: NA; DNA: TGTGCCAGTAGTATCCAGGGTGACACCGGGGAGCTGTTTTTT; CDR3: CASSIQGDTGELFF
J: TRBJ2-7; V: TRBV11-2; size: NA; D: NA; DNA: TGTGCCAGCAGCTTAGCAGGACCGATCTACGAGCAGTACTTC; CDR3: CASSLAGPIYEQYF
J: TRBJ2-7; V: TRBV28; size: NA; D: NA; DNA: TGTGCCAGCAGTTTGGTAGGCCAGATCGGTCAGCAGTACTTC; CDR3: CASSLVGQIGQQYF
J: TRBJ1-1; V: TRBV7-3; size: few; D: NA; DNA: TGTGCCAGCAGCTTAGGACAGATGAACACTGAAGCTTTCTTT; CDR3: CASSLGQMNTEAFF
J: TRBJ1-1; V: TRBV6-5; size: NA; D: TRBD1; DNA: TGTGCCAGCAGCGACAGGGCCCGTCATTTCTTT; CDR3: CASSDRARHFF
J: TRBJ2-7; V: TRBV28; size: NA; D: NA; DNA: TGTGCCAGCCGGGGAGGAGCAACCTACGAGCAGTACTTC; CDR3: CASRGGATYEQYF
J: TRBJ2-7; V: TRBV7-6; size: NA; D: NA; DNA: TGTGCCAGCAGCCCTGTGGGGAGGGGGAGCTCCTACGAGCAGTACTTC; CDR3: CASSPVGRGSSYEQYF
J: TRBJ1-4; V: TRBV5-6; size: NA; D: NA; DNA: TGTGCCAGCAAAAGTTACAGGACTAATGAAAAACTGTTTTTT; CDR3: CASKSYRTNEKLFF
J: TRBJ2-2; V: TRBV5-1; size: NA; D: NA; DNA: TGCGCCAGCACGCGTCGAAATGCCCCGGGGGACACCGGGGAGCTGTTTTTT; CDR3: CASTRRNAPGDTGELFF
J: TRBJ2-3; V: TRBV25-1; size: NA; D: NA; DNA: TGTGCCAGCAGTGTTCCTAGCACAGATACGCAGTATTTT; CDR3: CASSVPSTDTQYF
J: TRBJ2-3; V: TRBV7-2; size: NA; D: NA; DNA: TGTGCCAGCAGCTTTCAAGATACGCAGTATTTT; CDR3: CASSFQDTQYF
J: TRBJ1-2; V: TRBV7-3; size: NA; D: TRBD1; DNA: TGTGCCAGCAGCTTAGGGGCTCCGGGACAGGGATATGGCTACACCTTC; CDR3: CASSLGAPGQGYGYTF
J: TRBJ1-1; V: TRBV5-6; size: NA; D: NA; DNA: TGTGCCAGCAGCTTGTCATTTAGGGGACACCCTGGTGGAGGAGCTTTCTTT; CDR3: CASSLSFRGHPGGGAFF
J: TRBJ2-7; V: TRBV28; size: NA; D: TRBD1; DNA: TGTGCCAGCAGTACGGACAGGGGAGAATACGAGCAGTACTTC; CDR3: CASSTDRGEYEQYF
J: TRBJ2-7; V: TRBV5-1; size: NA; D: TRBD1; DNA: TGCGCCAGCAGCCGTGGTACCGGACAGGTAGGCGAGCAGTACTTC; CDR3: CASSRGTGQVGEQYF
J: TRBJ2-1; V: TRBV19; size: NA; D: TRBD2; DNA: TGTGCCAGTAGTTCAGGGGCTAGCGGGAGTCCCAATGAGCAGTTCTTC; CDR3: CASSSGASGSPNEQFF
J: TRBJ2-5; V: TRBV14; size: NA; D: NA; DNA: TGTGCCAGCAGCCAAGCACCAGAGACCCAGTACTTC; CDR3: CASSQAPETQYF
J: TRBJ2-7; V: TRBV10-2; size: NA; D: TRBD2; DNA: TGCGCCAGCCACGATCCTACCCGACTAGCGGCTACCTACGAGCAGTACTTC; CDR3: CASHDPTRLAATYEQYF
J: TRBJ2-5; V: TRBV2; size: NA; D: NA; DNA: TGTGCCAGCAGTGAAGCGGGCCCCCTCCAAGAGACCCAGTACTTC; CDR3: CASSEAGPLQETQYF
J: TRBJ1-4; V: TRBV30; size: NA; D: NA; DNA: TGTGCCTGGAGAAGGGGGGCTAATGAAAAACTGTTTTTT; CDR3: CAWRRGANEKLFF
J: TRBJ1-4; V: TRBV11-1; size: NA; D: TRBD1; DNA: TGTGCCAGCAGCTCCTGGACAGGGAGTGAAAAACTGTTTTTT; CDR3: CASSSWTGSEKLFF
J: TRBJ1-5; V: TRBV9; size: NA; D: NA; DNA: TGTGCCAGCAGCGTAGATGGCAGAAGCAATCAGCCCCAGCATTTT; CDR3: CASSVDGRSNQPQHF
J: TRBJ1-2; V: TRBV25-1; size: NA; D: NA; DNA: TGTGCCAGCAGTGAATCTGGCGGATCAGCCAGCTACACCTTC; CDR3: CASSESGGSASYTF
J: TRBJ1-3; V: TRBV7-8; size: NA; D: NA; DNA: TGTGCCAGCAGCTCACTAAGGACGGGAAACACCATATATTTT; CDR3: CASSSLRTGNTIYF
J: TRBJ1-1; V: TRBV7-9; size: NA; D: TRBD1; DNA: TGTGCCAGCAGCTATATGGACAGGGTGAATGAAGCTTTCTTT; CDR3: CASSYMDRVNEAFF
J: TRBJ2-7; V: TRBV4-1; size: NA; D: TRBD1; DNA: TGCGCCAGCAGCCAAGCCGCTGGACAGGGGGCAGCGCGAGAGCAGTACTTC; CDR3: CASSQAAGQGAAREQYF
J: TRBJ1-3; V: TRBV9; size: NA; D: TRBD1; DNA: TGTGCCAGCAGCGCCGGGGCAGGGGGCGCCTCTGGAAACACCATATATTTT; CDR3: CASSAGAGGASGNTIYF
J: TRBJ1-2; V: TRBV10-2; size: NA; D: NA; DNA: TGCGCCATGCAGACTAACTATGGCTACACCTTC; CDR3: CAMQTNYGYTF
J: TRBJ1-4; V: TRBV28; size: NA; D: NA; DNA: TGTGCCAGCAGGGGCGGGGGTCGCTCCCGTTATGAAAAACTGTTTTTT; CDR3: CASRGGGRSRYEKLFF
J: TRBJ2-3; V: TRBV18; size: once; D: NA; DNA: TGTGCCAGCTCACTCGGCGGCGGGATGACGAATACGCAGTATTTT; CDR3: CASSLGGGMTNTQYF
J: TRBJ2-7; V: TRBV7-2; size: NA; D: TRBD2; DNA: TGTGCCAGCAGCTCAACCCCCAGCGGGAGAGGGCTCTACGAGCAGTACTTC; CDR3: CASSSTPSGRGLYEQYF
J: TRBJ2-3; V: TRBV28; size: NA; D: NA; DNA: TGTGCCAGCAGTGACCCGGATACGCAGTATTTT; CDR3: CASSDPDTQYF
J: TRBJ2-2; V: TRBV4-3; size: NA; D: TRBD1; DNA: TGCGCCAGCAGACCCGGGACAGCGAACACCGGGGAGCTGTTTTTT; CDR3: CASRPGTANTGELFF
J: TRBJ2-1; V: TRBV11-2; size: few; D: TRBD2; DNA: TGTGCCAGCAGCTTAGACTGGACTAGCGGGAGGGCCAATGAGCAGTTCTTC; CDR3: CASSLDWTSGRANEQFF
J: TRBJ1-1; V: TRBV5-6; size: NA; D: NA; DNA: TGTGCCAGCAGCTTGCCGACTCTAAACACTGAAGCTTTCTTT; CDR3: CASSLPTLNTEAFF
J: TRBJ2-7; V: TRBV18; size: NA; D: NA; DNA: TGTGCCAGCTCATCCGGGACGGATTCCTACGAGCAGTACTTC; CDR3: CASSSGTDSYEQYF
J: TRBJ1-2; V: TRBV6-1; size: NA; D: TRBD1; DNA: TGTGCCAGCAGTGAACGACAGGGGTGGGACTATGGCTACACCTTC; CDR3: CASSERQGWDYGYTF
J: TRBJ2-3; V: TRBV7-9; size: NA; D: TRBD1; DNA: TGTGCCAGCAGATCGGGACAGACAGGAGATACGCAGTATTTT; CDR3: CASRSGQTGDTQYF
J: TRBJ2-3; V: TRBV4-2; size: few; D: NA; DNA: TGTGCCAGCAGCCAAGGGGGAAGCCCAGAGGATACGCAGTATTTT; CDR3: CASSQGGSPEDTQYF
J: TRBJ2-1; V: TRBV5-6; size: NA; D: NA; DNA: TGTGCCAGCAGCTTTTGGCAGGTCCCCTACAATGAGCAGTTCTTC; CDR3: CASSFWQVPYNEQFF